A selection of T cell receptor beta chains follows, all from one sample in a study of CD8+ T cells in alopecia areata. Here immunoSEQ multiplex PCR was the method, and the copy in TCRdb shows in-frame clones only, minus some. The profile covers some 150,000 clones, with about 61% appearing a single time and approximately 16% taken by the ten largest. Sequences were derived from CD4+ T cells sorted from blood, sampled between weeks 55 and 70, from a patient treated with tofacitinib. These receptors were collected from a human donor with alopecia areata. The CDR3 runs from the conserved cysteine through the conserved F or W. The order of the fields is clone size, V gene, J gene, D gene, CDR3 protein, CDR3 DNA. A D gene is named only where the DNA matches it firmly. Clone size appears in some rows only: once, few, many, or a class for an expanded clone.

few	TRBV29-1	TRBJ2-3	TRBD2	CSVGLAGVRDTQYF	TGCAGCGTTGGACTAGCGGGGGTTAGAGATACGCAGTATTTT
.	TRBV29-1	TRBJ2-1	.	CSVGQYEQFF	TGCAGCGTTGGACAGTATGAGCAGTTCTTC
few	TRBV14	TRBJ1-3	.	CASSQQVPGNTIYF	TGTGCCAGCAGCCAACAAGTGCCCGGAAACACCATATATTTT
.	TRBV6-5	TRBJ1-1	.	CASSKGQFMNTEAFF	TGTGCCAGCAGTAAAGGACAGTTTATGAACACTGAAGCTTTCTTT
.	TRBV19	TRBJ2-2	TRBD1	CASQGAGSTGELFF	TGTGCCAGTCAGGGGGCCGGCAGCACCGGGGAGCTGTTTTTT
.	TRBV28	TRBJ1-5	.	CASSATAGQPQHF	TGTGCCAGCAGTGCTACAGCGGGTCAGCCCCAGCATTTT
.	TRBV29-1	TRBJ1-1	TRBD1	CSVVPTRGPGEAFF	TGCAGCGTTGTCCCCACCAGGGGGCCTGGTGAAGCTTTCTTT
.	TRBV7-9	TRBJ2-2	.	CASSPDTGVTGELFF	TGTGCCAGCAGCCCAGATACTGGGGTCACCGGGGAGCTGTTTTTT
.	TRBV7-2	TRBJ2-5	TRBD2	CASSFQRGPQETQYF	TGTGCCAGCAGCTTTCAGCGGGGGCCCCAAGAGACCCAGTACTTC
.	TRBV30	TRBJ2-3	TRBD2	CAWSEGLAGSDTQYF	TGTGCCTGGAGTGAGGGACTAGCGGGGTCCGATACGCAGTATTTT
.	TRBV4-1	TRBJ1-4	TRBD1	CASSQEGGTGNEKLFF	TGCGCCAGCAGCCAAGAAGGGGGCACGGGAAATGAAAAACTGTTTTTT
.	TRBV30	TRBJ1-4	.	CAWNPGMGEKLFF	TGTGCCTGGAACCCCGGAATGGGGGAAAAACTGTTTTTT
.	TRBV25-1	TRBJ2-7	.	CASKGESSYEQYF	TGTGCCAGCAAGGGGGAGAGCTCCTACGAGCAGTACTTC
.	TRBV5-4	TRBJ2-4	.	CASSLSGGDIQYF	TGTGCCAGCAGCTTGTCTGGGGGAGACATTCAGTACTTC
.	TRBV4-2	TRBJ2-7	.	CASSKRYRDGSYEQYF	TGTGCCAGCAGCAAACGCTACCGGGACGGCTCCTACGAGCAGTACTTC
.	TRBV7-9	TRBJ2-5	TRBD1	CASSPWTGKQETQYF	TGTGCCAGCAGCCCCTGGACAGGGAAACAAGAGACCCAGTACTTC